The T cell receptor beta chain under discussion was sequenced for a study of blood T cell repertoires in COVID-19. Whole-study context: Either two negative PCRs, clearance, or symptom resolution qualified Cohort 3 donors as recovered.

As originally analysed: Estimates of nucleated cell counts were drawn from the amplification of reference gene primers. Profiled with immunoSEQ multiplex PCR; TCRdb holds only in-frame clones, not every one. V and J calls and clone size come straight from that table; D and trimming were deduced from the DNA. Among approximately 360,000 clones listed, 87% were seen once. Cohort allocation depended upon clinical history that participants reported. V dropped 5 bases and J dropped 14 bases, with 25 bases sitting between them. The CDR3 is 15 amino acids. Germline V gives CDR1 LNHDA, CDR2 SQIVND (reference sequence).

The TCR originated in a man between 35 and 55 years old in a cohort exposed to, infected with or recovered from COVID-19 (not recorded which). This sequence joins TRBV19 and TRBJ2-1; D may be TRBD1 (7 bases). Sequencing was carried out using PBMCs or T cells enriched from blood (not recorded which). The CDR3 nucleotides read TGTGCCAGTAGTCCCCAGGGGGGCGACACTCTTAGCAAGTTCTTC. This translates into CASSPQGGDTLSKFF.